This T cell receptor beta chain was identified in a study of cytomegalovirus exposure and HLA in healthy donors. The method was immunoSEQ multiplex PCR; TCRdb's version includes in-frame clones alone and lacks a portion of them. This sample has 150,000 to 200,000 clones, with 75% to 85% found just once. The CDR3 contains 13 residues. CDR1 and CDR2 from the germline V gene are SGHRS and YFSETQ. V lost 5 bases and J lost 3, with 6 bases in between. This rearrangement joins TRBV5-1 to TRBJ2-6; the D gene is possibly TRBD1 (6 bases). This TCR came from a woman in her thirties in good health and CMV-seropositive. The sample comprised PBMCs. CDR3 DNA sequence: TGCGCCAGCAGACAGGGTGGGGCCAACGTCCTGACTTTC. It translates to CASRQGGANVLTF.